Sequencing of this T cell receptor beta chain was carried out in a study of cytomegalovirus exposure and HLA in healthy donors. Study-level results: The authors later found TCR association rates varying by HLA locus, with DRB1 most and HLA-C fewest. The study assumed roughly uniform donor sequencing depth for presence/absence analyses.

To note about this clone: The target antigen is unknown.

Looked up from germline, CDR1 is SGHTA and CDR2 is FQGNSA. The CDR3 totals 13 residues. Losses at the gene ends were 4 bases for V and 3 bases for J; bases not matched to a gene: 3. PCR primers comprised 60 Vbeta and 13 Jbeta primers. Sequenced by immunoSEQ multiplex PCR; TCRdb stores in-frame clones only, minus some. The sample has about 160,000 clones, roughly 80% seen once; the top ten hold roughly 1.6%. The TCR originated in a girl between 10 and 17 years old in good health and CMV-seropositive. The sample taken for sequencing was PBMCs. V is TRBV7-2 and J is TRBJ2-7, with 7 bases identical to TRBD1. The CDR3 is CASSSRDSYEQYF. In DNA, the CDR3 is TGTGCCAGCAGCTCCAGGGACAGCTACGAGCAGTACTTC.